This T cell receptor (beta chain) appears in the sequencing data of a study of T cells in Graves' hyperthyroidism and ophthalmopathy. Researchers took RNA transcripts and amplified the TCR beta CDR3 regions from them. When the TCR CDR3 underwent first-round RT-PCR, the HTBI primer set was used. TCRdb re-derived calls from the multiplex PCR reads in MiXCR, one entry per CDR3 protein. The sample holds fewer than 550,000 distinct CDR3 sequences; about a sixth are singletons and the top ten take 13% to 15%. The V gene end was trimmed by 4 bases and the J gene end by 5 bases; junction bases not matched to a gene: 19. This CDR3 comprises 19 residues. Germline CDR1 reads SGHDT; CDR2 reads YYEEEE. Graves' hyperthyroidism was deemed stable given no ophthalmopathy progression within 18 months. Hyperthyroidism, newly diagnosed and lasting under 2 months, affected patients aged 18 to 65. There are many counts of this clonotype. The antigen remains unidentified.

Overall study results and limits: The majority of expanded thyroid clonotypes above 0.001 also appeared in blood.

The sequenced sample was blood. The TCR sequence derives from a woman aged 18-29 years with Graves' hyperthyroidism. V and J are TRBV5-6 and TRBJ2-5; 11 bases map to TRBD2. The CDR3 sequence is CASSGSLAGGPGRRETQYF. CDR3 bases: TGTGCCAGCAGCGGCTCCTTAGCGGGGGGGCCGGGCCGACGTGAGACCCAGTACTTC.